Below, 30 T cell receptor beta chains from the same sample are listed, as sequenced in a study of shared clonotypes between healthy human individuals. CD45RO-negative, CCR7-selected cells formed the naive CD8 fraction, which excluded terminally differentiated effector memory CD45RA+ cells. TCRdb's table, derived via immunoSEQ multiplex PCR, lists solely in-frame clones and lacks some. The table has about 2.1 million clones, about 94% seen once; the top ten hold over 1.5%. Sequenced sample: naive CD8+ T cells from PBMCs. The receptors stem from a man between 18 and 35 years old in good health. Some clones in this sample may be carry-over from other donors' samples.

The CDR3: CSAWGHEQFF. The CDR3 nucleotides are TGCAGTGCTTGGGGTCATGAGCAGTTCTTC. V gene TRBV20-1 combines with J gene TRBJ2-1; D remains ambiguous. CDR3 length: 10 residues. The germline V gene has CDR1 DFQATT and CDR2 SNEGSKA (reference sequence). The V end was cut by 5 bases, the J end by 8 bases, with 7 bases between.

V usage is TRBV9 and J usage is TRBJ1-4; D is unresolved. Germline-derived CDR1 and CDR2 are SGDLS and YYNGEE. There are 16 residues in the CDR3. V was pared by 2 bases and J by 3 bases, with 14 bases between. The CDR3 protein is CASSVGIGSANEKLFF. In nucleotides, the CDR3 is TGTGCCAGCAGCGTGGGTATAGGGTCGGCTAATGAAAAACTGTTTTTT.

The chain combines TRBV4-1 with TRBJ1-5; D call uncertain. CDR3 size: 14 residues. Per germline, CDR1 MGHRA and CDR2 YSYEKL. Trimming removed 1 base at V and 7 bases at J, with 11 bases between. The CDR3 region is CASSQVYGSQPQHF. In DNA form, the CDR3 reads TGCGCCAGCAGCCAAGTTTATGGGTCGCAGCCCCAGCATTTT.

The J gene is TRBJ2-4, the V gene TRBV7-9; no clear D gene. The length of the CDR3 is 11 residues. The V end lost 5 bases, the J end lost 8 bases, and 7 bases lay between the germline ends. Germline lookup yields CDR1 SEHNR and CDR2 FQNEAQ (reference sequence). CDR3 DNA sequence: TGTGCCAGCAGCACGGTTGACATTCAGTACTTC. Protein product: CASSTVDIQYF.

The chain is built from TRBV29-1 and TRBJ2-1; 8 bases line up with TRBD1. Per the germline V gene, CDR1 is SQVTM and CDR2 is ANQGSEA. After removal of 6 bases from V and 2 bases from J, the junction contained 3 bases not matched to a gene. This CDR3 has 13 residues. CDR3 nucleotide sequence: TGCAGCGTAAGGACAGGGACCTACAATGAGCAGTTCTTC. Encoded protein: CSVRTGTYNEQFF.

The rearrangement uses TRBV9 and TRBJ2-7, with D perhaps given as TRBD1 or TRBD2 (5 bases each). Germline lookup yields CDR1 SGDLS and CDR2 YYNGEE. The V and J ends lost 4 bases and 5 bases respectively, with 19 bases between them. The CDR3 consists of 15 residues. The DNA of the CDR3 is TGTGCCAGCAGCTTCCGGGGCCACACCCGGGACGAGCAGTACTTC. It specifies CASSFRGHTRDEQYF.

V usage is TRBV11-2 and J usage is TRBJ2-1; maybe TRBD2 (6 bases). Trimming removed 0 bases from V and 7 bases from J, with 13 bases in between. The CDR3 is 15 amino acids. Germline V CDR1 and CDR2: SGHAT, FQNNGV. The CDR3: CASSLDRRGWNEQFF. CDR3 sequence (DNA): TGTGCCAGCAGCTTAGATCGTCGGGGGTGGAATGAGCAGTTCTTC.

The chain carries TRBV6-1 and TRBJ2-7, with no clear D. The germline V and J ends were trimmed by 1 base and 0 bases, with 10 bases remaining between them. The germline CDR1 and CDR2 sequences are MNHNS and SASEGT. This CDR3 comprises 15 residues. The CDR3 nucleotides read TGTGCCAGCAGTGAAGTCGACACGACCTCCTACGAGCAGTACTTC. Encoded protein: CASSEVDTTSYEQYF.

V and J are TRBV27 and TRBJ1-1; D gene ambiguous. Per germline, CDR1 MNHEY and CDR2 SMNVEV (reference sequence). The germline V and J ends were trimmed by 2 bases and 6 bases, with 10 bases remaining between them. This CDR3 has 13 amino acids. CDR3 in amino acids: CASSLMRAAEAFF. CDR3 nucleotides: TGTGCCAGCAGTTTAATGAGGGCGGCTGAAGCTTTCTTT.

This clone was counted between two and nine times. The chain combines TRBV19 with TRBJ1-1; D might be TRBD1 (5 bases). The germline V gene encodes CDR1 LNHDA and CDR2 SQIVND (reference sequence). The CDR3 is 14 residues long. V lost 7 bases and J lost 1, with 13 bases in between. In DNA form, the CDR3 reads TGTGCCAGTACGGCTTACAGGAAGAACACTGAAGCTTTCTTT. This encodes CASTAYRKNTEAFF.

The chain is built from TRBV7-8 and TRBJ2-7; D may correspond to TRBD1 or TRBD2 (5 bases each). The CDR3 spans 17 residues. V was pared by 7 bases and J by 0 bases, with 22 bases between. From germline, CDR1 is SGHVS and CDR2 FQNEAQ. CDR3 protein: CASILLPEGPSSYEQYF. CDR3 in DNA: TGTGCCAGCATCCTACTCCCTGAGGGACCTAGCTCCTACGAGCAGTACTTC.

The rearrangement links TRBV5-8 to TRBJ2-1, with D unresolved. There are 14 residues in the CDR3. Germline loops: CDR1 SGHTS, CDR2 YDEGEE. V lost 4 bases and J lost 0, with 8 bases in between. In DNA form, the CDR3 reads TGTGCCAGCAGCCGCAGTAGCTCCTACAATGAGCAGTTCTTC. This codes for CASSRSSSYNEQFF.

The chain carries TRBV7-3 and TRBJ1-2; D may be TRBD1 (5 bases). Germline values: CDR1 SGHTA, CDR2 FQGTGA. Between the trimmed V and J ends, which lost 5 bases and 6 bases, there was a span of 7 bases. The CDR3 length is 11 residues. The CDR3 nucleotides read TGTGCCAGCAGCCGGACAAATGGCTACACCTTC. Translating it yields CASSRTNGYTF.

The CDR3 nucleotides read TGTGCCAGCAGCTTCCTAGCGGGAGGGTGGGAGACCCAGTACTTC. This gives the protein CASSFLAGGWETQYF. V and J are TRBV5-6 and TRBJ2-5, with 12 bases lining up with TRBD2. V lost 2 bases to trimming and J lost 5 bases; unmatched junction nucleotides: 4. Germline-derived CDR1 and CDR2 are SGHDT and YYEEEE. The CDR3 totals 15 residues. The variable domain in full, completed from reference TRBV5-6 and TRBJ2-5, reads DAGVTQSPTHLIKTRGQQVTLRCSPKSGHDTVSWYQQALGQGPQFIFQYYEEEERQRGNFPDRFSGHQFPNYSSELNVNALLLGDSALYLCASSFLAGGWETQYFGPGTRLLVL.

The CDR3: CAWSTVAGVGEAQYF. The CDR3, as DNA: TGTGCCTGGAGTACGGTAGCGGGAGTAGGTGAAGCCCAGTACTTC. The chain recombines TRBV30 with TRBJ2-5; TRBD2 matches at 9 bases. The CDR3 runs to 15 residues. V lost 2 bases, J lost 9 bases, and 13 bases stayed unmatched. Germline-derived CDR1 and CDR2 are GTSNPN and SVGIG (reference sequence).

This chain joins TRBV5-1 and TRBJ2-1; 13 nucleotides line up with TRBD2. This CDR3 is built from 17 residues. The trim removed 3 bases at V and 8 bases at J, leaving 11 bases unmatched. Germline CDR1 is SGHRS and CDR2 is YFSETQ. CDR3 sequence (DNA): TGCGCCAGCAGCTCGTGGACTAGCGGGAGAGTCTTCGATGAGCAGTTCTTC. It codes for CASSSWTSGRVFDEQFF.

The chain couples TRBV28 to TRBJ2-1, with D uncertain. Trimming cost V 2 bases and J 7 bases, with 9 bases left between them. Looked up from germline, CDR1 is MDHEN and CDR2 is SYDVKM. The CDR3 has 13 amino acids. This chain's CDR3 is CASSLRARNEQFF. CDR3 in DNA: TGTGCCAGCAGTTTACGTGCCCGGAATGAGCAGTTCTTC.

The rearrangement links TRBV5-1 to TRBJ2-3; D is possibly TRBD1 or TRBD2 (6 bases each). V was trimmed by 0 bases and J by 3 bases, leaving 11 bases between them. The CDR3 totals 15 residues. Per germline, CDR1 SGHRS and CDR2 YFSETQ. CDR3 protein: CASSLERGRTDTQYF. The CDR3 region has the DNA TGCGCCAGCAGCTTGGAGAGGGGGAGGACAGATACGCAGTATTTT.

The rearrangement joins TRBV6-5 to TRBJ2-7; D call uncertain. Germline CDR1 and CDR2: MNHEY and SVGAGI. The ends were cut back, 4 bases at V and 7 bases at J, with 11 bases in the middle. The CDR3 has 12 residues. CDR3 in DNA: TGTGCCAGCAGTTCCCCCGGTGGGGAGCAGTACTTC. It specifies CASSSPGGEQYF.

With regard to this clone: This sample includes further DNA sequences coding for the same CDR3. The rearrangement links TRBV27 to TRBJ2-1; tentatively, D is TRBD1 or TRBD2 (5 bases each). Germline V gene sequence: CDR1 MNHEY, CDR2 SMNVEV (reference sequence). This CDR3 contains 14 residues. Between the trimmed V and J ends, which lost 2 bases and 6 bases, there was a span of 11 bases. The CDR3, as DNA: TGTGCCAGCAGTTTACGGGGCCCCGTCAATGAGCAGTTCTTC. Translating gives CASSLRGPVNEQFF.

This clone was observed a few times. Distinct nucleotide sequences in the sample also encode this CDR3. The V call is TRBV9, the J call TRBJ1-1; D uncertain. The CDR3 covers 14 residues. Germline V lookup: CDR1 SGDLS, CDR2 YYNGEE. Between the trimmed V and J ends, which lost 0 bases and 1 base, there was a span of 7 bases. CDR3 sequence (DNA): TGTGCCAGCAGCGTAGGCCGGACGAACACTGAAGCTTTCTTT. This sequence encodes CASSVGRTNTEAFF. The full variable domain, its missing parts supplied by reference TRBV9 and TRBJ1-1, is DSGVTQTPKHLITATGQRVTLRCSPRSGDLSVYWYQQSLDQGLQFLIQYYNGEERAKGNILERFSAQQFPDLHSELNLSSLELGDSALYFCASSVGRTNTEAFFGQGTRLTVV.

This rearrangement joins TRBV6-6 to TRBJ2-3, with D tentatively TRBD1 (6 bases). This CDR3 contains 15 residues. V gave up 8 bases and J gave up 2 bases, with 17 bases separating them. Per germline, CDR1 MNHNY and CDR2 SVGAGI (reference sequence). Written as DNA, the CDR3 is TGTGCCAGCTCAAACCCAGGGGTATCCACAGATACGCAGTATTTT. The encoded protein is CASSNPGVSTDTQYF.

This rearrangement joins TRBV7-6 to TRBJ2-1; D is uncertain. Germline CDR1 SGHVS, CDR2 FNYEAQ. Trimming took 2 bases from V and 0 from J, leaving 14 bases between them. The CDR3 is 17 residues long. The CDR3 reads CASSLFAQRSSYNEQFF. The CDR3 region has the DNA TGTGCCAGCAGCTTATTCGCGCAGAGAAGCTCCTACAATGAGCAGTTCTTC.

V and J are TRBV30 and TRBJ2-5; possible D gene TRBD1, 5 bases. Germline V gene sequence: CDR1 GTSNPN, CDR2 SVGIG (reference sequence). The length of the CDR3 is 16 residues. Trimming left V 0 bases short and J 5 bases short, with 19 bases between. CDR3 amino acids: CAWSVSGQGFWETQYF. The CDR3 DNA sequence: TGTGCCTGGAGTGTATCCGGGCAGGGTTTTTGGGAGACCCAGTACTTC.

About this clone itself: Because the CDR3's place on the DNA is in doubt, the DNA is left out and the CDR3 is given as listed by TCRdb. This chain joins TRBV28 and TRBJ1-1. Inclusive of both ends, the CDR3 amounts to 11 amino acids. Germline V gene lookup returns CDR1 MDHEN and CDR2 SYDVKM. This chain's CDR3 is CASSFGMGTFF.

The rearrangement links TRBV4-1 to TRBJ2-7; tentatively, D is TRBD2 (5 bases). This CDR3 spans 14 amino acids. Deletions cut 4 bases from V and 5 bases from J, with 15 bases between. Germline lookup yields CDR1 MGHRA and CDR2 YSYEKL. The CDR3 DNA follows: TGCGCCAGCAGCCCGAGGACTGATCAAAACGAGCAGTACTTC. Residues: CASSPRTDQNEQYF.

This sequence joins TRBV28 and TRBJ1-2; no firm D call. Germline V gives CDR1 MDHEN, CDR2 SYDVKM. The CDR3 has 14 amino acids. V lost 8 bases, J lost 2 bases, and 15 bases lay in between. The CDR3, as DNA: TGTGCCAGCGGTCCCCGGCAGCCCAACTATGGCTACACCTTC. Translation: CASGPRQPNYGYTF.

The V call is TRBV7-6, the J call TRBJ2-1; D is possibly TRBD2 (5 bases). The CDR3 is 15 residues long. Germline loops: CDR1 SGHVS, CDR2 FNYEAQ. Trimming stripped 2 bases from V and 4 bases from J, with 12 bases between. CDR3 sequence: CASSLSAGNYNEQFF. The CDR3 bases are TGTGCCAGCAGCTTATCCGCGGGTAATTACAATGAGCAGTTCTTC.

The CDR3 protein is CASSWDGYNEQFF. The CDR3 DNA reads TGCGCCAGCAGCTGGGACGGCTACAATGAGCAGTTCTTC. This chain links TRBV5-1 with TRBJ2-1; D assignment may be TRBD1 or TRBD2 (5 bases each). The CDR3 loop spans 13 amino acids. Per the germline V gene, CDR1 is SGHRS and CDR2 is YFSETQ. V lost 3 bases and J 3 bases, leaving 7 bases between the germline ends.

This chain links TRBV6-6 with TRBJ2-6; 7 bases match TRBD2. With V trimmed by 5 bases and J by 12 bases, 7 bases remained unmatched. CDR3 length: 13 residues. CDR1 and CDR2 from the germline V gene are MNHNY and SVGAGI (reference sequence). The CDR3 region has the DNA TGTGCCAGCAGTCACGATTCGGGGGGCGTCCTGACTTTC. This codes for CASSHDSGGVLTF.